This TCR beta chain emerged from a study of follicular helper T cells after annual influenza vaccination. Study-wide background: Days 0, 7 and 28 post-vaccination were the blood draw times. For some subjects, blood spans the 2013-2014, 2014-2015 and 2015-2016 annual vaccinations. Study outcomes and limitations: Successive annual vaccinations recalled a recurrent oligoclonal ICOS+CD38+ cTfh response with influenza-specific clonotypes. The much larger non-cTfh compartments may have been undersampled.

Indicated time point: 2014-2015 season, pre-vaccination. Regarding this clone: Its antigen remains unidentified.

TCRdb keeps only in-frame clones here, not all; method: immunoSEQ multiplex PCR. The table shows 10,000 to 15,000 clones, with roughly 80% occurring only once. This TCR derives from an adult who received the influenza vaccine. Source: CXCR5- memory CD4+ T cells sorted from blood, taken on the day of influenza vaccination.

The CDR3 bases are TGTGCCAGCAGCTTGGGGGACAGAAGAAACACTGAAGCTTTCTTT. This codes for CASSLGDRRNTEAFF. This sequence joins TRBV7-2 and TRBJ1-1, with 7 bases matching TRBD1. V lost 3 bases and J lost 2; bases outside the gene matches: 6. Germline V lookup: CDR1 SGHTA, CDR2 FQGNSA. CDR3 size: 15 residues.